This passage covers 5 T cell receptor beta chains from one sample sequenced in a study of blood T cell repertoires in COVID-19. Repertoires were generated with immunoSEQ multiplex PCR, while TCRdb's copy carries only in-frame clones and drops some. The table includes 300,000 to 400,000 clones, 88% detected once. Source material: PBMCs or T cells enriched from blood (not recorded which). Receptors originate from a woman under 30 who had recovered from COVID-19.

The CDR3 loop is CATPSTALSGNTIYF. The CDR3 coding sequence is TGTGCCACACCATCTACAGCCCTCTCTGGAAACACCATATATTTT. The genes are TRBV24-1 and TRBJ1-3; D gene uncertain. V lost 10 bases and J lost 0, with 15 bases in between. Germline assignment: CDR1 KGHDR and CDR2 SFDVKD. There are 15 residues in the CDR3.

This clone has a single count. The chain combines TRBV6-5 with TRBJ2-7; 9 positions agree with TRBD2. Germline CDR1 is MNHEY and CDR2 is SVGAGI. Trimming took 1 base from V and 5 from J; bases not matched to a gene: 6. This CDR3 has 15 residues. CDR3 nucleotides: TGTGCCAGCAGTTACTTACTAGCGGGTCACCACGAGCAGTACTTC. It codes for CASSYLLAGHHEQYF.

This chain connects TRBV10-1 to TRBJ1-3; a possible D gene is TRBD1 (6 bases). The CDR3 extends over 20 amino acids. Germline-derived CDR1 and CDR2 are WNHNN and SYGVQD (reference sequence). The germline V and J ends were trimmed by 6 bases and 4 bases, with 31 bases remaining between them. Written as DNA, the CDR3 is TGCGCCAGCAGCCTAACATATACCGAAAGGGTGGGAGGGGGAGGAAACACCATATATTTT. Protein product: CASSLTYTERVGGGGNTIYF.

This sequence joins TRBV4-1 and TRBJ2-2, with 8 nucleotides matching TRBD2. Trimming removed 5 bases from V and 5 bases from J; junction bases left unmatched: 16. CDR1 is MGHRA, CDR2 YSYEKL, per germline. This CDR3 has 18 residues. CDR3 protein: CASSTPNYGGAGTGELFF. As DNA, the CDR3 is TGCGCCAGCAGCACCCCGAACTACGGGGGGGCCGGGACCGGGGAGCTGTTTTTT.

The gene calls are TRBV4-1 and TRBJ2-7; 10 bases match TRBD1. The J segment lost 5 bases and the V segment lost 0 bases, leaving 4 bases of the junction unmatched. CDR1 is MGHRA and CDR2 is YSYEKL in the germline V gene. CDR3 length: 15 amino acids. The CDR3 reads CASSQEDRGRNEQYF. CDR3 nucleotides: TGCGCCAGCAGCCAAGAAGACAGGGGGCGGAACGAGCAGTACTTC.